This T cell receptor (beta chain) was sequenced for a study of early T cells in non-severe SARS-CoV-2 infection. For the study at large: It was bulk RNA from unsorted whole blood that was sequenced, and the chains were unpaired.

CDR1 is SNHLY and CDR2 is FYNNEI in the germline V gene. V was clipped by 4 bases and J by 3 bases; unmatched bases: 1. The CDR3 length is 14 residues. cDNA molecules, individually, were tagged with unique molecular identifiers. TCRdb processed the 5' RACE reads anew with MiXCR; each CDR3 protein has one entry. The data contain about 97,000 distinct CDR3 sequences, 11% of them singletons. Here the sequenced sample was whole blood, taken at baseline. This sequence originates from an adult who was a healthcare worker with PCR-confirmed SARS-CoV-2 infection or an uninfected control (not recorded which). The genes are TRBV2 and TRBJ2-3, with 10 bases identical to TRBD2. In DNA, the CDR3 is TGTGCCAGCAGTGGAGCGGGGGGGACAGATACGCAGTATTTT. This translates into CASSGAGGTDTQYF.